The next 4 T cell receptor beta chains were all read from a single sample in a study of cytomegalovirus exposure and HLA in healthy donors. The PCR contained 60 Vbeta and 13 Jbeta primers. The method was immunoSEQ multiplex PCR; TCRdb's version includes in-frame clones alone and lacks a portion of them. The sample has about 100,000 clones; 85% are singletons. Sequencing was performed on PBMCs. The receptor source for this set is a man aged 25 to 45 in good health and CMV-seronegative.

The V call is TRBV6-5, the J call TRBJ2-3, with 14 bases aligning to TRBD2. The V gene's germline CDR1 is MNHEY and CDR2 SVGAGI. The CDR3 spans 15 residues. V lost 6 bases, J lost 6 bases, and 5 bases stayed unmatched. CDR3 residues: CASSGLAGGSDTQYF. The CDR3, as DNA: TGTGCCAGCAGCGGACTAGCGGGAGGCTCGGATACGCAGTATTTT.

The chain couples TRBV9 to TRBJ1-1; D is unresolved. The germline V and J ends were trimmed by 3 bases and 2 bases, with 5 bases remaining between them. Germline CDR1 SGDLS, CDR2 YYNGEE. There are 12 residues in the CDR3. In DNA form, the CDR3 reads TGTGCCAGCAGCGACCTAAACACTGAAGCTTTCTTT. Residues: CASSDLNTEAFF.

This chain links TRBV5-6 with TRBJ2-2, with TRBD2 as a possible D gene (6 bases). Trimming stripped 0 bases from V and 0 bases from J, with 15 bases between. Looked up from germline, CDR1 is SGHDT and CDR2 is YYEEEE. The CDR3 covers 18 residues. The CDR3 DNA reads TGTGCCAGCAGCTTGGCCCGCGGGATGGGTTCGAACACCGGGGAGCTGTTTTTT. Protein: CASSLARGMGSNTGELFF. The full variable domain, its missing parts supplied by reference TRBV5-6 and TRBJ2-2, is DAGVTQSPTHLIKTRGQQVTLRCSPKSGHDTVSWYQQALGQGPQFIFQYYEEEERQRGNFPDRFSGHQFPNYSSELNVNALLLGDSALYLCASSLARGMGSNTGELFFGEGSRLTVL.

This rearrangement joins TRBV11-2 to TRBJ1-1; 12 bases fit TRBD1. CDR3 length: 18 residues. V was clipped by 3 bases and J by 5 bases; unmatched bases: 13. Germline values: CDR1 SGHAT, CDR2 FQNNGV. The CDR3 nucleotides read TGTGCCAGCAGCTTCGGGACAGGGGGCCAGATTGGGTATACTGAAGCTTTCTTT. Amino acid sequence: CASSFGTGGQIGYTEAFF.